Sequencing of this T cell receptor (beta chain) was carried out in a study of blood T cell repertoires in COVID-19. Whole-study context: Samples of COVID-19 (acute and convalescent) were obtained from the United States, Italy and Spain. Nucleic acid was either cDNA or gDNA, and it came from T cells, B-cell-depleted T cells, or PBMCs.

How the authors handled the data: Nucleated cell number was recorded as an estimate derived from reference gene primer amplification. Produced via immunoSEQ multiplex PCR; TCRdb's table is partial and in-frame only. V and J calls and clone size are given by that table; D and trimming were obtained from the DNA. The table records about 150,000 clones, 86% of them present only once. CDR3 length: 14 residues. Per the germline V gene, CDR1 is MNHEY and CDR2 is SMNVEV (reference sequence). Trimming pared 2 bases from V and 14 bases from J, leaving 18 bases between. The chain recombines TRBV27 with TRBJ1-4; possible D gene TRBD1, 5 bases. The receptor was isolated from a woman aged 70-85 years with acute or convalescent COVID-19. The material sequenced was peripheral blood. CDR3 region: CASSLSPDTRTLFF. The DNA for the CDR3 is TGTGCCAGCAGTTTAAGCCCGGACACTCGTACGCTGTTTTTT.